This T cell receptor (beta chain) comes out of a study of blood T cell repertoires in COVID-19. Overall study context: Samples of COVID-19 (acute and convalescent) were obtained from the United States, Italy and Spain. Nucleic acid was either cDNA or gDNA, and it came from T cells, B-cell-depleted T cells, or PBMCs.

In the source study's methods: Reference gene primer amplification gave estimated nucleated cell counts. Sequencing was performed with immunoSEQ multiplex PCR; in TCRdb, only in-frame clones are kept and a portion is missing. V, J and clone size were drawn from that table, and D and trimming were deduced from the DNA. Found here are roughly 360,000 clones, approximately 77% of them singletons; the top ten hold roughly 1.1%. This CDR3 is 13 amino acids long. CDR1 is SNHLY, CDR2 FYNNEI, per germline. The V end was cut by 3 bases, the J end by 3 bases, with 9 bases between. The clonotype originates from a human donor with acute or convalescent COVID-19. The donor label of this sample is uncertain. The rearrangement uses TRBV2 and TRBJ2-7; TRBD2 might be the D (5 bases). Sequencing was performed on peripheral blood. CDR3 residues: CASSDRTRYEQYF. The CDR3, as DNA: TGTGCCAGCAGTGACAGGACTCGCTACGAGCAGTACTTC.